Following are 23 T cell receptor beta chains from one sample sequenced in a study of CD8 T cells in ankylosing spondylitis. General study results and limits: Typical of ankylosing spondylitis blood, it appeared, was a TCR beta motif of roughly eight highly homologous variants.

Antigens for these TCRs are unknown. Each CDR3 protein is one row after TCRdb ran MiXCR on the 5' RACE reads. Of some 400,000 distinct CDR3 sequences detected, under 25% appear once; the ten largest clones hold about 15%. The sample was blood, either unsorted or a sorted T cell fraction (not recorded which). These receptor sequences come from a male donor with ankylosing spondylitis.

The chain couples TRBV20-1 to TRBJ2-3, with 9 positions matching TRBD1. This CDR3 spans 17 amino acids. Germline V CDR1 and CDR2: DFQATT, SNEGSKA (reference sequence). V lost 6 bases, J lost 0 bases, and 13 bases stayed unmatched. CDR3 amino acids: CSAGTGIWDYSTDTQYF. The CDR3 DNA is TGCAGTGCCGGGACAGGGATCTGGGACTACAGCACAGATACGCAGTATTTT.

This clonotype has a handful of counts. The chain recombines TRBV6-5 with TRBJ2-2, with D perhaps TRBD2 (5 bases). CDR1 is MNHEY and CDR2 is SVGAGI in the germline V gene. The V and J ends lost 4 bases and 3 bases respectively, with 15 bases between them. CDR3 length: 16 amino acids. This CDR3 reads CASSSGVFLDTGELFF. CDR3 sequence (DNA): TGTGCCAGCAGTTCCGGGGTTTTTTTGGACACCGGGGAGCTGTTTTTT.

This clonotype was found a few times. CDR3 residues: CASRSGGEQFF. The DNA for the CDR3 is TGTGCCAGCAGATCCGGAGGTGAGCAGTTCTTC. The J gene is TRBJ2-1, the V gene TRBV6-5; maybe TRBD2 (5 bases). The ends were cut back, 6 bases at V and 9 bases at J, with 9 bases in the middle. The CDR3 is made up of 11 amino acids. The germline CDR1 and CDR2 sequences are MNHEY and SVGAGI.

The chain links TRBV30 to TRBJ2-7; D not certain. Trimming shortened V by 0 bases and J by 0 bases, and 12 bases separated the two germline ends. CDR1 is GTSNPN, CDR2 SVGIG, per germline (reference sequence). CDR3 length: 15 residues. The DNA of the CDR3 is TGTGCCTGGAGTGTCATGACCTCGGCCTCCTACGAGCAGTACTTC. This encodes CAWSVMTSASYEQYF.

The CDR3 sequence is CASSLNGGGNEQFF. CDR3 coding DNA: TGTGCCAGCAGCTTAAATGGGGGTGGGAATGAGCAGTTCTTC. The chain couples TRBV7-3 to TRBJ2-1; tentatively, D is TRBD1 or TRBD2 (5 bases each). Germline V CDR1 and CDR2: SGHTA, FQGTGA. Trimming removed 1 base at V and 7 bases at J, with 11 bases between. The CDR3 spans 14 residues. The whole variable domain, remainder taken from reference TRBV7-3 and TRBJ2-1, is GAGVSQTPSNKVTEKGKYVELRCDPISGHTALYWYRQSLGQGPEFLIYFQGTGAADDSGLPNDRFFAVRPEGSVSTLKIQRTERGDSAVYLCASSLNGGGNEQFFGPGTRLTVL.

This clonotype was seen a handful of times. This sequence joins TRBV6-2 or TRBV6-3 and TRBJ2-1, with D tentatively TRBD2 (5 bases). V dropped 6 bases and J dropped 5 bases, with 11 bases sitting between them. The CDR3 runs to 13 residues. CDR1 MNHEY and CDR2 SVGEGT come from the germline V gene. The CDR3 nucleotides read TGTGCCAGCAGCGGGGTGGCAAACAATGAGCAGTTCTTC. Amino acids: CASSGVANNEQFF.

The J gene is TRBJ2-5, the V gene TRBV24-1; no reliable D call. Per the germline V gene, CDR1 is KGHDR and CDR2 is SFDVKD. The CDR3 is 12 residues long. Trimming pared 7 bases from V and 7 bases from J, leaving 12 bases between. The CDR3 is CATSSHVGTQYF. The CDR3 DNA reads TGTGCCACCAGCTCTCATGTGGGGACCCAGTACTTC.

This CDR3 reads CASSRYMSSGSYEQYF. DNA of the CDR3: TGCGCCAGCAGCCGGTATATGTCTAGCGGCTCCTACGAGCAGTACTTC. The chain recombines TRBV5-1 with TRBJ2-7; 7 bases map to TRBD2. J was trimmed by 0 bases and V by 4 bases; bases with no gene match: 10. The CDR3 has 16 residues. In germline, CDR1 is SGHRS, CDR2 YFSETQ.

This clonotype turned up a few times. The chain combines TRBV30 with TRBJ1-2; no clear D gene. Trimming shortened V by 0 bases and J by 0 bases, and 11 bases separated the two germline ends. The CDR3 is made up of 15 amino acids. In germline, CDR1 is GTSNPN, CDR2 SVGIG (reference sequence). CDR3 in DNA: TGTGCCTGGAGTGTCGGATACACAGCTAACTATGGCTACACCTTC. Translating gives CAWSVGYTANYGYTF.

V is TRBV18 and J is TRBJ2-1; TRBD2 might be the D (5 bases). Germline V lookup: CDR1 KGHSH, CDR2 LQKENI. The CDR3 length is 16 residues. The V end was cut by 2 bases, the J end by 4 bases, with 15 bases between. The DNA of the CDR3 is TGTGCCAGCTCACCAAGGGTGCGGGTTACTTACAATGAGCAGTTCTTC. This translates into CASSPRVRVTYNEQFF.

As to this clonotype: The junction differs from germline at one of its ends, possibly a read error. DNA for the CDR3: TGTGCTAGCAGCAACGATAGGGGTTCGCCCCAGCATTTT. It is translated as CASSNDRGSPQHF. The V call is TRBV7-7, the J call TRBJ1-5, with D possibly being TRBD1 (5 bases). There are 13 residues in the CDR3. The germline V gene encodes CDR1 SSHAT and CDR2 FNYEAQ (reference sequence).

The V call is TRBV6-1, the J call TRBJ1-2; TRBD1 agrees at 7 bases. There are 14 residues in the CDR3. Germline loops: CDR1 MNHNS, CDR2 SASEGT. The trim removed 7 bases at V and 7 bases at J, leaving 12 bases unmatched. Here the CDR3 DNA reads TGTGCCAGCAAAAGACAGGGAGGGATGGGTGGCTACACCTTC. Translation gives CASKRQGGMGGYTF.

The chain couples TRBV7-3 to TRBJ1-6; no definite D call. Germline V lookup: CDR1 SGHTA, CDR2 FQGTGA. CDR3 length: 15 residues. Between the trimmed V and J ends, which lost 5 bases and 6 bases, there was a span of 14 bases. The CDR3 nucleotides read TGTGCCAGCAGCAGGGAACACGGACGTAATTCACCCCTCCACTTT. Protein: CASSREHGRNSPLHF. Filled out from reference TRBV7-3 and TRBJ1-6, the complete variable domain reads GAGVSQTPSNKVTEKGKYVELRCDPISGHTALYWYRQSLGQGPEFLIYFQGTGAADDSGLPNDRFFAVRPEGSVSTLKIQRTERGDSAVYLCASSREHGRNSPLHFGNGTRLTVT.

The J gene is TRBJ2-6, the V gene TRBV7-2; D remains unclear. The CDR3 length is 16 residues. Trimming took 0 bases from V and 2 from J, leaving 8 bases between them. Germline CDR1 and CDR2: SGHTA and FQGNSA. The CDR3 DNA reads as TGTGCCAGCAGCTTAGCGTTTGGGGCTGGGGCCAACGTCCTGACTTTC. It encodes CASSLAFGAGANVLTF.

This clonotype was found a few times. This chain links TRBV20-1 with TRBJ1-5; TRBD1 matches 7 bases. Germline V gene data show CDR1 as DFQATT and CDR2 as SNEGSKA (reference sequence). This CDR3 contains 13 residues. J lost 4 bases, V lost 4 bases, and 4 bases had no gene match. The CDR3 loop reads CSATGQQNQPQHF. The CDR3 region has the DNA TGCAGTGCTACGGGACAGCAGAATCAGCCCCAGCATTTT.

V and J are TRBV4-3 and TRBJ2-7; either TRBD1 or TRBD2 may fit D (5 bases each). Trimming took 4 bases from V and 5 from J, leaving 15 bases between them. Germline lookup yields CDR1 LGHNA and CDR2 YSLEER. The CDR3 length is 14 residues. CDR3 coding DNA: TGCGCCAGCAGCCCCCTAGGGGACGGGAACGAGCAGTACTTC. Translated, it gives CASSPLGDGNEQYF.

The chain links TRBV2 to TRBJ2-7, with 11 bases lining up with TRBD2. This CDR3 is built from 16 residues. The germline V gene has CDR1 SNHLY and CDR2 FYNNEI. The V and J ends lost 0 bases and 2 bases, in that order; junction bases with no gene match: 3. CDR3 nucleotides: TGTGCCAGCAGTGAAGCTAAACTAGCGGGAGCCTACGAGCAGTACTTC. Translated: CASSEAKLAGAYEQYF. Filled out from reference TRBV2 and TRBJ2-7, the complete variable domain reads EPEVTQTPSHQVTQMGQEVILRCVPISNHLYFYWYRQILGQKVEFLVSFYNNEISEKSEIFDDQFSVERPDGSNFTLKIRSTKLEDSAMYFCASSEAKLAGAYEQYFGPGTRLTVT.

Only a few counts were recorded for this clonotype. This chain connects TRBV5-1 to TRBJ2-5; TRBD2 aligns across 10 bases. The germline gives CDR1 SGHRS, CDR2 YFSETQ. The CDR3 consists of 16 residues. Trimming removed 0 bases from V and 2 bases from J; junction bases left unmatched: 4. The CDR3 coding sequence is TGCGCCAGCAGCTTGGAGGTAGCGGGAGGTCAAGAGACCCAGTACTTC. This translates into CASSLEVAGGQETQYF.

The genes are TRBV28 and TRBJ2-7; 14 nucleotides match TRBD2. The germline V gene has CDR1 MDHEN and CDR2 SYDVKM. Losses at the gene ends were 5 bases for V and 0 bases for J; bases not matched to a gene: 6. The CDR3 runs to 17 residues. The CDR3 reads CASSPAGLAGGSYEQYF. The CDR3 DNA reads as TGTGCCAGCAGTCCGGCAGGACTAGCGGGGGGCTCCTACGAGCAGTACTTC.

There are a few counts of this clonotype. The CDR3 bases are TGTGCCAGCAGCTCAACAGGGGCCCCTAGGGACACTGAAGCTTTCTTT. It yields the protein CASSSTGAPRDTEAFF. The V call is TRBV7-8, the J call TRBJ1-1, with 7 bases that match TRBD1. Germline CDR1 SGHVS, CDR2 FQNEAQ. The CDR3 runs to 16 residues. J was trimmed by 3 bases and V by 4 bases; bases with no gene match: 11.

This clonotype was counted only a few times. The chain links TRBV27 to TRBJ2-3, with TRBD2 as a possible D gene (6 bases). CDR1 is MNHEY and CDR2 is SMNVEV in the germline V gene (reference sequence). Trimming stripped 0 bases from V and 2 bases from J, with 9 bases between. The CDR3 is 15 amino acids. In nucleotides, the CDR3 is TGTGCCAGCAGTTTATCGGGGGGTCTCACAGATACGCAGTATTTT. Translating it yields CASSLSGGLTDTQYF.

J is TRBJ2-1 and V is TRBV5-1, with 12 positions matching TRBD2. Germline V gene lookup returns CDR1 SGHRS and CDR2 YFSETQ. The length of the CDR3 is 18 residues. The ends lost 3 bases at V and 7 bases at J; junction bases unmatched: 14. The CDR3 sequence is CASSSGPSGRALRNEQFF. As DNA, the CDR3 is TGCGCCAGCAGCTCAGGGCCTAGCGGGAGGGCCTTAAGGAATGAGCAGTTCTTC.

This clonotype was observed at least ten times. The chain carries TRBV4-1 and TRBJ2-4; a possible D gene is TRBD2 (5 bases). Germline-derived CDR1 and CDR2 are MGHRA and YSYEKL. The V and J ends lost 2 bases and 7 bases respectively, with 27 bases between them. This CDR3 contains 19 residues. The CDR3: CASSQPFPLLQATGNIQYF. In DNA, the CDR3 is TGCGCCAGCAGCCAACCATTTCCACTTCTTCAGGCGACGGGGAACATTCAGTACTTC.